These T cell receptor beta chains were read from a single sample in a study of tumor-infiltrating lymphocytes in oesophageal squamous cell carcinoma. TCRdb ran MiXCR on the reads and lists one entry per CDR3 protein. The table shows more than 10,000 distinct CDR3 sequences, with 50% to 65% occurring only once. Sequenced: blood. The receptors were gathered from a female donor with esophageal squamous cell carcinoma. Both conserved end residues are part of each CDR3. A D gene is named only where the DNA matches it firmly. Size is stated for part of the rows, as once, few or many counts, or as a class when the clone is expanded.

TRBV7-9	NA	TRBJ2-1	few	TGTGCCAGCACTATGGGGGGCGTTTACAATGAGCAGTTCTTC	CASTMGGVYNEQFF
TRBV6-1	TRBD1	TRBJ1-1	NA	TGCGCCAGCAGTCGGACAGGGGACACTGGAGCTTTCTTT	CASSRTGDTGAFF
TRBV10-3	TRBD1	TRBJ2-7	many	TGTGCCATCAGTGAGGCGGCAGGGGGCATTTACGAGCAGTACTTC	CAISEAAGGIYEQYF
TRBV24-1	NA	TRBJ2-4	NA	TGTGCCACCAGTGACCTACTAGGAGAGCAGTACTTC	CATSDLLGEQYF
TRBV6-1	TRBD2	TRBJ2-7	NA	TGTGCCAGCACGGGGAGAATACTAGCGGGAGCTGGCGAGCAGTACTTC	CASTGRILAGAGEQYF
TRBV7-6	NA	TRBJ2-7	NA	TGTGCCAGCAGCTTAGCGGTTGGTAGCAACTACGAGCAGTACTTC	CASSLAVGSNYEQYF
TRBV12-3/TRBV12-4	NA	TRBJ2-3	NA	TGTGCCAGCAGACCGAATGGGGATACGCAGTATTTT	CASRPNGDTQYF
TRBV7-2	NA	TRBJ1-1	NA	TGTGCCAGCAGCTTAGCCCCCAGGTTGAACACTGAAGCTTTCTTT	CASSLAPRLNTEAFF
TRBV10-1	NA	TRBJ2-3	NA	TGCGCCAGCAGTGAGAGTAGGGATACGCAGTATTTT	CASSESRDTQYF
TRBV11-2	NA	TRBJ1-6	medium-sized	TGTGCCAGCAGCGCGGGACGGGATAATTCACCCCTCCACTTT	CASSAGRDNSPLHF
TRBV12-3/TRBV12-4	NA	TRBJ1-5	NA	TGTGCCAGCAGTTTAGGGGATCAGCCCCAGCATTTT	CASSLGDQPQHF
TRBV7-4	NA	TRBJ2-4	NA	TGTGCCAGCAGCGCCACCCCGCAGCAGTACTTC	CASSATPQQYF
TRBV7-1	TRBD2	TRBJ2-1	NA	TGTGCCAGCAGCGCTAGCGGCAACAATGAGCAGTTCTTC	CASSASGNNEQFF
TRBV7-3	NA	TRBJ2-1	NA	TGTGCCAGCAGCTTACAGTCAGGGTCCTACAATGAGCAGTTCTTC	CASSLQSGSYNEQFF
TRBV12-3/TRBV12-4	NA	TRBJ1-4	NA	TGTGCCAGCAGCCCCCACGGACCGAGGCGAGAAAAACTGTTTTTT	CASSPHGPRREKLFF
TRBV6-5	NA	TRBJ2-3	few	TGTGCCAGCAGTTACCATCTTCCGGGAGAGAGCACAGATACGCAGTATTTT	CASSYHLPGESTDTQYF
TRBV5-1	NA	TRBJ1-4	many	TGCGCCAGCAGCTTGGCCCCCGGAATGGATGAAAAACTGTTTTTT	CASSLAPGMDEKLFF
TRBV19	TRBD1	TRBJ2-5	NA	TGTGCCAGTAGTATAATCCCGGGCAGGGGGCCTCAAGAGACCCAGTACTTC	CASSIIPGRGPQETQYF
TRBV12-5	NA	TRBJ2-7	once	TGTGCTAGTGGACGTAGCGGAAACACCTACGAGCAGTACTTC	CASGRSGNTYEQYF
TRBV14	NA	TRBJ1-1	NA	TGTGCCAGCAGCCCTCGAGACACCGTTGAAGCTTTCTTT	CASSPRDTVEAFF
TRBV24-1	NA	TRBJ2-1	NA	TGTGCCACCAGTGAGTCAGGGGTCGGGAAGCGGGACAATGAGCAGTTCTTC	CATSESGVGKRDNEQFF
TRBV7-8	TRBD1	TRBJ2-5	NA	TGTGCCAGCAGCTTCGACAGGGCTTTTGCGGAGACCCAGTACTTC	CASSFDRAFAETQYF
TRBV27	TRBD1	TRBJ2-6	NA	TGTGCCAGCAGTTCCCGCCGGGACAGATCTGGGGCCAACGTCCTGACTTTC	CASSSRRDRSGANVLTF
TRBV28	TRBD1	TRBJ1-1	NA	TGTGCCAGCAGTTTAGCGAAAATAACAGGGGGCGAAGCTTTCTTT	CASSLAKITGGEAFF
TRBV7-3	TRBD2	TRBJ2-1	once	TGTGCCAGCAGCTTAGGACTAGCGGGAGTGTACAATGAGCAGTTCTTC	CASSLGLAGVYNEQFF
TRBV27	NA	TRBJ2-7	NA	TGTGCCAGCAGTTTATCCTCGGGCTACGAGCAGTACTTC	CASSLSSGYEQYF
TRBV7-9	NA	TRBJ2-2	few	TGTGCCAGCAGCCGAGGACAGAACGGAGGGGAGCTGTTTTTT	CASSRGQNGGELFF
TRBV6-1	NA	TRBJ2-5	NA	TGTGCCAGCAGTGAACCGTTTGAGACCCAGTACTTC	CASSEPFETQYF
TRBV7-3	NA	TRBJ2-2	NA	TGTGCCAGCAGGATTACTATAACCGGTTCGAACACCGGGGAGCTGTTTTTT	CASRITITGSNTGELFF
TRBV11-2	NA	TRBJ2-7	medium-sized	TGTGCCAGCAGCCCTGTAGCGGCAAGCTCCTACGAGCAGTACTTC	CASSPVAASSYEQYF